A selection of T cell receptor beta chains follows, all from one sample in a study of early T cells in non-severe SARS-CoV-2 infection. TCRdb re-called the 5' RACE reads with MiXCR, one entry per CDR3 protein. The table includes roughly 50,000 distinct CDR3 sequences, 7.5% to 9.5% detected once. Sequenced input: whole blood. The source of these receptors is an adult who was a healthcare worker with PCR-confirmed SARS-CoV-2 infection or an uninfected control (not recorded which). Each CDR3 is given with its conserved first and last residue. The order of the fields is clone size, V gene, J gene, D gene, CDR3 protein, CDR3 DNA. A D gene is named only where the DNA matches it firmly. Clone size is not always given. Where it is, it says once, few, many or a class for expanded clones.

.,TRBV19,TRBJ1-2,.,CASSISWTEANYGYTF,TGTGCCAGTAGTATCAGTTGGACGGAAGCTAACTATGGCTACACCTTC
many,TRBV20-1,TRBJ2-1,TRBD2,CSARVPLAGNEQFF,TGCAGTGCTAGAGTACCGCTAGCGGGAAATGAGCAGTTCTTC
.,TRBV4-1,TRBJ1-1,.,CASSPTGLTEAFF,TGCGCCAGCAGCCCAACAGGTTTAACTGAAGCTTTCTTT
.,TRBV5-1,TRBJ2-3,TRBD2,CASSLERDRQDTQYF,TGCGCCAGCAGCTTGGAGCGGGACCGGCAAGATACGCAGTATTTT
.,TRBV7-3,TRBJ2-3,.,CASSLMALNTDTQYF,TGTGCCAGCAGCTTAATGGCCCTCAACACAGATACGCAGTATTTT
many,TRBV3-1,TRBJ2-5,.,CASNRRAEETQYF,TGTGCCAGCAACCGGAGGGCAGAAGAGACCCAGTACTTC
few,TRBV9,TRBJ2-7,TRBD1,CASSTDQGQHSYEQYF,TGTGCCAGCAGCACCGACCAGGGACAGCACTCCTACGAGCAGTACTTC
.,TRBV20-1,TRBJ1-3,.,CSAYPTTGNTIYF,TGCAGTGCATATCCGACAACAGGGAACACCATATATTTT
few,TRBV3-1,TRBJ2-5,.,CASSQDLAQSKKTQYF,TGTGCCAGCAGCCAAGATCTAGCGCAAAGCAAGAAGACCCAGTACTTC
.,TRBV2,TRBJ2-5,.,CASSPLGEAHLDQETQYF,TGTGCCAGCAGCCCCCTGGGGGAGGCCCACCTTGACCAAGAGACCCAGTACTTC
many,TRBV7-2,TRBJ2-1,.,CASRRDSGILYEQFF,TGTGCCAGCAGGAGGGACAGCGGGATTCTTTATGAGCAGTTCTTC
.,TRBV4-1,TRBJ2-7,.,CASSQDLYEQYF,TGCGCCAGCAGCCAAGATCTCTACGAGCAGTACTTC
.,TRBV7-2,TRBJ2-6,.,CASSFPSGANVLTF,TGTGCCAGCAGCTTCCCCTCTGGGGCCAACGTCCTGACTTTC
many,TRBV6-1,TRBJ2-2,.,CATERGELFF,TGTGCCACCGAGCGAGGGGAGCTGTTTTTT
few,TRBV5-1,TRBJ2-5,.,CASSLLGDPQETQYF,TGCGCCAGCAGCTTGTTGGGTGACCCCCAAGAGACCCAGTACTTC
.,TRBV20-1,TRBJ2-3,TRBD2,CSASLSGGRYF,TGCAGTGCTAGTCTTAGCGGGGGGCGGTATTTT
many,TRBV28,TRBJ2-7,TRBD2,CASSLNSGREDEQYF,TGTGCCAGCAGTCTCAATAGCGGGAGGGAAGACGAGCAGTACTTC
few,TRBV20-1,TRBJ1-4,TRBD1,CSASTGQEHEKLFF,TGCAGTGCTAGCACGGGACAGGAACATGAAAAACTGTTTTTT
few,TRBV5-1,TRBJ1-5,.,CASSLGGTQPQHF,TGCGCCAGCAGCTTGGGAGGCACACAGCCCCAGCATTTT
many,TRBV7-6,TRBJ1-1,.,CASSQGRDTEAFF,TGTGCCAGCAGCCAGGGTCGCGACACTGAAGCTTTCTTT
.,TRBV15,TRBJ2-1,TRBD2,CATSSSAGYYNEQFF,TGTGCCACCAGCAGCTCAGCGGGATATTACAATGAGCAGTTCTTC
.,TRBV12-3/TRBV12-4,TRBJ2-1,.,CASSPALPARGEQFF,TGTGCCAGCAGCCCCGCTTTACCCGCAAGGGGTGAGCAGTTCTTC
few,TRBV20-1,TRBJ2-6,TRBD1,CSASPAGGGANVLTF,TGCAGTGCTAGCCCAGCAGGGGGTGGGGCCAACGTCCTGACTTTC
.,TRBV2,TRBJ2-1,TRBD2,CASSGERGSYNEQFF,TGTGCCAGCAGTGGGGAGCGGGGCTCCTACAATGAGCAGTTCTTC
few,TRBV15,TRBJ1-6,.,CATSGSSYNSPLHF,TGTGCCACCAGCGGGAGCTCCTATAATTCACCCCTCCACTTT
.,TRBV6-5,TRBJ2-5,.,CASSYGRAEGSQYF,TGTGCCAGCAGTTACGGTCGGGCCGAAGGGTCCCAGTACTTC
many,TRBV4-1,TRBJ1-1,.,CASSQKKLEDEAFF,TGCGCCAGCAGCCAGAAAAAGCTAGAGGATGAAGCTTTCTTT
.,TRBV30,TRBJ1-2,.,CAWTRQGAYGYTF,TGTGCCTGGACTCGGCAGGGCGCCTATGGCTACACCTTC
many,TRBV6-6,TRBJ2-3,.,CASSQPQSGSDTQYF,TGTGCCAGCAGCCAACCCCAAAGCGGGTCAGATACGCAGTATTTT
few,TRBV6-6,TRBJ2-5,TRBD2,CASRETSGKETQYF,TGTGCCAGCAGAGAGACTAGCGGGAAAGAGACCCAGTACTTC
once,TRBV28,TRBJ2-4,.,CASSFGTPHGAKNIQYF,TGTGCCAGCAGTTTTGGGACGCCCCATGGGGCCAAAAACATTCAGTACTTC
.,TRBV2,TRBJ1-6,.,CASSEARYGNSPLHF,TGTGCCAGCAGTGAAGCGCGCTACGGGAATTCACCCCTCCACTTT
many,TRBV12-3/TRBV12-4,TRBJ1-1,.,CASSLGGVTEAFF,TGTGCCAGCAGTTTAGGGGGGGTGACTGAAGCTTTCTTT
few,TRBV19,TRBJ2-3,TRBD2,CASTSDWGRAADTQYF,TGTGCCAGTACGTCGGATTGGGGGAGGGCCGCAGATACGCAGTATTTT
.,TRBV4-2,TRBJ2-5,TRBD2,CASSQVLPGLAGKETQYF,TGTGCCAGCAGCCAAGTCCTCCCGGGACTAGCGGGAAAAGAGACCCAGTACTTC
many,TRBV28,TRBJ1-2,.,CASSLTTNYGYTF,TGTGCCAGCAGTCTGACGACTAACTATGGCTACACCTTC
few,TRBV12-3/TRBV12-4,TRBJ2-7,TRBD1,CASSLDRGRDYEQYF,TGTGCCAGCAGTTTAGACAGGGGGCGCGACTACGAGCAGTACTTC
.,TRBV20-1,TRBJ1-2,TRBD1,CSARGSTGENYGYTF,TGCAGTGCTAGAGGTTCTACAGGGGAAAACTATGGCTACACCTTC
.,TRBV29-1,TRBJ2-5,.,CSVQRGSQETQYF,TGCAGCGTACAAAGGGGCAGCCAAGAGACCCAGTACTTC
many,TRBV18,TRBJ2-7,.,CASSLKTQGLSYEQYF,TGTGCCAGCTCACTCAAAACACAGGGACTCTCCTACGAGCAGTACTTC
many,TRBV28,TRBJ1-1,TRBD1,CASSSTGVGTEAFF,TGTGCCAGCAGTTCCACAGGGGTTGGGACTGAAGCTTTCTTT
.,TRBV6-2/TRBV6-3,TRBJ2-3,.,CASSYRDDTQYF,TGTGCCAGCAGTTACCGGGATGATACGCAGTATTTT
many,TRBV20-1,TRBJ1-3,.,CSAREGGTGNTIYF,TGCAGTGCTAGAGAGGGGGGGACTGGAAACACCATATATTTT
many,TRBV7-8,TRBJ1-3,TRBD1,CASSLGGTGPLSGNTIYF,TGTGCCAGCAGCTTAGGGGGGACAGGGCCACTCTCTGGAAACACCATATATTTT
.,TRBV12-3/TRBV12-4,TRBJ2-3,.,CASTPLAVPSTDTQYF,TGTGCCAGCACCCCATTAGCGGTACCTAGCACAGATACGCAGTATTTT
.,TRBV11-2,TRBJ2-1,TRBD2,CASSSPPRTSGNSYNEQFF,TGTGCCAGCAGCTCACCCCCCAGGACTAGCGGAAACTCCTACAATGAGCAGTTCTTC
many,TRBV7-2,TRBJ2-2,.,CASSLRMRSTGELFF,TGTGCCAGCAGCTTACGTATGCGTTCCACCGGGGAGCTGTTTTTT
few,TRBV24-1,TRBJ2-3,.,CATSDSRTDTQYF,TGTGCCACCAGTGATAGCAGAACAGATACGCAGTATTTT
.,TRBV3-1,TRBJ1-1,.,CASSQSQAGRGGAFF,TGTGCCAGCAGCCAATCACAGGCGGGCCGTGGGGGAGCTTTCTTT
few,TRBV10-3,TRBJ1-1,.,CAIRDEGGEAFF,TGTGCCATCAGAGATGAGGGAGGAGAAGCTTTCTTT
many,TRBV29-1,TRBJ2-3,.,CSGTSHADTQYF,TGCAGCGGGACAAGTCATGCAGATACGCAGTATTTT
.,TRBV13,TRBJ2-7,TRBD1,CASSSAGTGSSYEQYF,TGTGCCAGCAGCTCAGCCGGGACAGGTAGCTCCTACGAGCAGTACTTC
.,TRBV7-3,TRBJ2-3,TRBD2,CASGTSGMDTQYF,TGTGCCAGCGGGACTAGCGGGATGGATACGCAGTATTTT